This T cell receptor beta chain was found in a study of blood T cell repertoires in COVID-19. Across the study: The analysed material was cDNA or gDNA that came from T cells, B-cell-depleted T cells, or PBMCs.

Participant-reported clinical history was the basis for cohort assignment. Resolution of symptoms, clearance, or two negative PCRs was present in recovered Cohort 3 donors. Trimming pared 4 bases from V and 0 bases from J, leaving 10 bases between. Germline V gene sequence: CDR1 SGDLS, CDR2 YYNGEE. The CDR3 runs to 14 residues. TCRdb's table, derived via immunoSEQ multiplex PCR, lists solely in-frame clones and lacks some. The top ten hold roughly 5.2% of the sample, which has some 340,000 clones, around 87% seen once. The chain has TRBV9 and TRBJ1-1; D not resolved. Sequenced material: PBMCs or T cells enriched from blood (not recorded which). This TCR came from a woman in her thirties who had recovered from COVID-19. In DNA form, the CDR3 reads TGTGCCAGCAGCCCCCAATCCCTGAACACTGAAGCTTTCTTT. Translated, it gives CASSPQSLNTEAFF.